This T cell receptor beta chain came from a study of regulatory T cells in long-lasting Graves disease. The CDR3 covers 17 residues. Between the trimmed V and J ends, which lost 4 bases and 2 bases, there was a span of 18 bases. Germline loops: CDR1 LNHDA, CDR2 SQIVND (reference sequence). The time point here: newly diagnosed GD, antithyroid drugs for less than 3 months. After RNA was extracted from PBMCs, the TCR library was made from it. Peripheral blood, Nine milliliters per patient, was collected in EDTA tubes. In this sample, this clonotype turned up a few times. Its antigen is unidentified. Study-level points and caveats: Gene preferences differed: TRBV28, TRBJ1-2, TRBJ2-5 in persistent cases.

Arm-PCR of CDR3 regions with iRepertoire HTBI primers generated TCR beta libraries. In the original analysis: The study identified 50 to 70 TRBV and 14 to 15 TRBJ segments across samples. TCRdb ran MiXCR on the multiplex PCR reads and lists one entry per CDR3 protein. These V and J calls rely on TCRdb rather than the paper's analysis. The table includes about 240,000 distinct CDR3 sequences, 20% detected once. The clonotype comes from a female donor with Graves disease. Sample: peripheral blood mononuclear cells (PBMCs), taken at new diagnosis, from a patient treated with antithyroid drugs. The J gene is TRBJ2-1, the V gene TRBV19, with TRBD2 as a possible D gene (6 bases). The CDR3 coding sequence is TGTGCCAGTAGTACCTCCTCACAGCGGGTGACCTACAATGAGCAGTTCTTC. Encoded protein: CASSTSSQRVTYNEQFF.